The clone carrying this T cell receptor (beta chain) was detected ten times or more. The antigen remains undetermined. This specimen belongs to a study of T cells in Graves' hyperthyroidism and ophthalmopathy. The study's findings and limits: Among clonotypes expanded in thyroid above 0.001, most were also found in blood.

RNA transcripts gave rise to amplified TCR beta CDR3 regions. TCR CDR3 regions were first amplified by RT-PCR with HTBI primers. Using its own MiXCR run on the multiplex PCR reads, TCRdb lists one record per CDR3 protein. The profile shows roughly 510,000 distinct CDR3 sequences, around 21% of them singletons. The CDR3 sequence is 14 residues long. The V end was cut by 3 bases, the J end by 4 bases, with 12 bases between. Germline V gives CDR1 KGHSH, CDR2 LQKENI. V is TRBV18 and J is TRBJ2-5; maybe TRBD1 (6 bases). This TCR was recovered from a man between 18 and 29 years old with Graves' hyperthyroidism. Sequencing used blood. CDR3 amino acids: CASSPTGAPETQYF. DNA of the CDR3: TGTGCCAGCTCACCGACAGGAGCCCCAGAGACCCAGTACTTC.